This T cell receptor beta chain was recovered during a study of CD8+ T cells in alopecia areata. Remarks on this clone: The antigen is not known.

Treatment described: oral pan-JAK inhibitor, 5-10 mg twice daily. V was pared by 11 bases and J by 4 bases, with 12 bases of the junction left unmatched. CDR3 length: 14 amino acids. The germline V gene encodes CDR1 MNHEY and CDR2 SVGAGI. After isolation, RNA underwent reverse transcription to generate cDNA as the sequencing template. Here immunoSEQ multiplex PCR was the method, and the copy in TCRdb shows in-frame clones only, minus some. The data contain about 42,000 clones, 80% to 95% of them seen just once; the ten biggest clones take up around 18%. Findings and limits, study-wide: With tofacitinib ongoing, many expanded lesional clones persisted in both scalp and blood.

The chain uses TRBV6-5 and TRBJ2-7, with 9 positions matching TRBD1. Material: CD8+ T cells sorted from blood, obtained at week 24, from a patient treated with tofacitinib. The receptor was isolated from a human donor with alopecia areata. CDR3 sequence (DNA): TGTGCCTGTGCTCCGGGACAGGGTTCGTACGAGCAGTACTTC. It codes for CACAPGQGSYEQYF.